This T cell receptor beta chain was recorded in a study of molecular identifiers for immune sequencing clone quantification. Regarding the study as a whole: Clones that had above 20 RNA copies took up over 99% of effector molecules but under 1% in naive cells.

The CDR3 runs 15 residues. Germline V CDR1 and CDR2: SGHRS, YFSETQ. V shed 2 bases and J 2 bases; nucleotides not matched to a gene: 5. Between about 18,000 and 1,100,000 sorted cells, with 10%, 30% or 50% RNA, yielded naive CD8 libraries. TCRdb reprocessed the PCR reads with MiXCR, giving one entry per CDR3 protein. The table lists about 640,000 distinct CDR3 sequences, 15% to 20% of them singletons. A word on this clonotype: Its antigen is still unknown. A read error may explain this, as a much larger clone is one base away.

The TCR sequence derives from a human donor in good health. Some libraries in this study had Jurkat cell RNA spiked in. The chain links TRBV5-1 to TRBJ2-7, with TRBD2 matching over 9 bases. The sequencing sample was made of naive CD8+ T cells from blood, with Jurkat cell RNA spiked in. Noted subset: FACS-sorted CD8+CD4-CCR7+CD45RA+ naive T cells. CDR3 in DNA: TGCGCCAGCAGCTTTGCTAGCGGGGTGACCTACGAGCAGTACTTC. Encoded protein: CASSFASGVTYEQYF.